This T cell receptor (beta chain) was sequenced in a study of cytomegalovirus exposure and HLA in healthy donors. When sampled, the donors appeared nominally healthy, though they likely had unrecorded immune exposures. The primer mix had 60 Vbeta and 13 Jbeta primers. Method: immunoSEQ multiplex PCR; TCRdb's copy keeps in-frame clones and lacks some. Recorded for this sample: 140,000 to 150,000 clones. The sample taken for sequencing was PBMCs. The source of this sequence is a woman aged 45 to 65 in good health and CMV-seronegative.

In DNA form, the CDR3 reads TGTGCCAGCAGTCCTTGGGGGGAACAGAACACTGAAGCTTTCTTT. Protein sequence: CASSPWGEQNTEAFF. The chain has TRBV27 and TRBJ1-1; the D gene is possibly TRBD1 (5 bases). The V gene lost 5 bases and the J gene lost 1 base, with 14 bases spanning the gap. Germline CDR1 MNHEY, CDR2 SMNVEV (reference sequence). The CDR3 spans 15 residues.